This passage covers 21 T cell receptor beta chains from one sample sequenced in a study of identical twins. TCRdb reprocessed the 5' RACE reads with MiXCR, giving one entry per CDR3 protein. The sample carries about 890,000 distinct CDR3 sequences, more than 9% recorded once. The same sample was also studied in work on yellow fever vaccine responses in identical twins.

Sequenced: PBMCs. The receptors derive from a woman younger than 30 in good health.

Ten or more counts support this clonotype. The chain links TRBV5-1 to TRBJ2-7; no clear D gene. Trimming stripped 0 bases from V and 3 bases from J, with 7 bases between. The CDR3 extends over 13 amino acids. Germline lookup yields CDR1 SGHRS and CDR2 YFSETQ. CDR3 sequence reads: CASSLVTNYEQYF. DNA of the CDR3: TGCGCCAGCAGCTTGGTCACCAACTACGAGCAGTACTTC.

The chain carries TRBV12-3 or TRBV12-4 and TRBJ1-1; the match to TRBD1 covers 8 bases. This CDR3 region has 16 residues. Trimming at V came to 5 bases and at J to 4 bases, leaving 12 bases not matched to a gene. CDR3 region: CASSPQGAVSGTEAFF. The CDR3 coding sequence is TGTGCCAGCAGTCCGCAGGGGGCGGTTAGTGGCACTGAAGCTTTCTTT.

The genes are TRBV24-1 and TRBJ2-1, with 8 bases lining up with TRBD2. CDR3 length equals 15 residues. After removal of 4 bases from V and 6 bases from J, the junction contained 7 bases not matched to a gene. Germline V gives CDR1 KGHDR, CDR2 SFDVKD. The CDR3 is CATSDRTSRPNEQFF. The DNA of the CDR3 is TGTGCCACCAGTGACCGGACTAGCAGGCCCAATGAGCAGTTCTTC.

This clonotype has just a few counts. V is TRBV27 and J is TRBJ2-2, with D unclear. Trimming cost V 0 bases and J 8 bases, with 7 bases left between them. Germline CDR1 MNHEY, CDR2 SMNVEV (reference sequence). The CDR3 sequence is 13 residues long. The CDR3 nucleotides read TGTGCCAGCAGTTTATCGTCGTGGGGGGAGCTGTTTTTT. It is translated as CASSLSSWGELFF.

This clonotype was seen more than once but under ten times. The chain combines TRBV28 with TRBJ2-7, with TRBD1 matching over 9 bases. The V gene's germline CDR1 is MDHEN and CDR2 SYDVKM. The CDR3 runs 12 residues. V dropped 9 bases and J dropped 4; count of bases not matched to a gene: 4. In DNA, the CDR3 is TGTGCCAGTGGGACAGGGCAGTACGAGCAGTACTTC. Translation: CASGTGQYEQYF.

This clonotype showed up just a few times. The V call is TRBV2, the J call TRBJ2-7; possibly TRBD1 for D (6 bases). Per germline, CDR1 SNHLY and CDR2 FYNNEI. The CDR3 is 13 residues long. The V gene lost 4 bases and the J gene lost 4 bases, with 11 bases spanning the gap. The DNA for the CDR3 is TGTGCCAGCAGTGGAAGACAGGTTTACGAGCAGTACGTC. It specifies CASSGRQVYEQYV.

This clonotype was counted ten times or more. This chain links TRBV5-1 with TRBJ2-2; D ambiguous. Looked up from germline, CDR1 is SGHRS and CDR2 is YFSETQ. The V end was cut by 6 bases, the J end by 1 base, with 10 bases between. The CDR3 runs to 14 residues. The CDR3 nucleotides read TGCGCCAGCATGGGCACAGAGAACACCGGGGAGCTGTTTTTT. Translating gives CASMGTENTGELFF.

This chain uses TRBV20-1 with TRBJ2-1; D might be TRBD2 (5 bases). Germline CDR1 and CDR2: DFQATT and SNEGSKA (reference sequence). CDR3 length: 15 residues. V gave up 4 bases and J gave up 4 bases, with 17 bases separating them. The CDR3 DNA sequence: TGCAGTGCTACCGGGTGGGTCGGGGTTTACAATGAGCAGTTCTTC. It specifies CSATGWVGVYNEQFF.

This clonotype was detected ten times or more. The rearrangement joins TRBV21-1 to TRBJ2-1. TRBV21-1 has pseudogene status. CDR3 length: 13 amino acids. The CDR3 is CASSKGTANEQFF. DNA for the CDR3: TGTGCCAGCAGCAAAGGGACGGCCAATGAGCAGTTCTTC.

This clonotype was counted a few times. This CDR3 is CASSESLAGESYNEQFF. The CDR3 DNA follows: TGTGCCAGCAGTGAATCACTAGCGGGAGAATCCTACAATGAGCAGTTCTTC. The chain recombines TRBV25-1 with TRBJ2-1, with 11 bases lining up with TRBD2. The germline CDR1 and CDR2 sequences are MGHDK and SYGVNS. V was clipped by 1 base and J by 1 base; unmatched bases: 3. The CDR3 extends over 17 amino acids.

The chain carries TRBV20-1 and TRBJ2-5, with 8 positions matching TRBD2. Trimming took 3 bases from V and 1 from J; bases not matched to a gene: 19. CDR1 is DFQATT and CDR2 is SNEGSKA in the germline V gene (reference sequence). This CDR3 is 19 amino acids long. The CDR3 DNA reads as TGCAGTGCTAGTAGTACGGGACTAGGGCCTGTGGGCACCCAAGAGACCCAGTACTTC. It codes for CSASSTGLGPVGTQETQYF.

This clonotype was counted only a few times. The chain employs TRBV18 and TRBJ2-1; D is undetermined. Trimming removed 1 base at V and 8 bases at J, with 12 bases between. Germline V lookup: CDR1 KGHSH, CDR2 LQKENI. This CDR3 is built from 14 residues. The CDR3 coding sequence is TGTGCCAGCTCACCACGTAGGTCTTGGTATGAGCAGTTCTTC. Amino acids: CASSPRRSWYEQFF.

The chain joins TRBV10-1 to TRBJ2-7, with D tentatively TRBD2 (5 bases). Germline lookup yields CDR1 WNHNN and CDR2 SYGVQD (reference sequence). This CDR3 contains 12 residues. With 8 bases removed from V and 2 bases from J, the gap between germline ends came to 10 bases. This chain's CDR3 is CASSGITYEQYF. The CDR3 coding sequence is TGCGCCAGCTCGGGGATCACCTACGAGCAGTACTTC.

This clonotype has a count of ten or more. J is TRBJ2-3 and V is TRBV12-3 or TRBV12-4, with D perhaps assigned TRBD1 or TRBD2 (5 bases each). V lost 6 bases to trimming and J lost 6 bases, with 19 bases between them. The CDR3 runs 15 residues. The CDR3 loop is CASSSGTPAGDTQYF. As DNA, the CDR3 is TGTGCCAGCAGCTCCGGGACGCCCGCAGGGGATACGCAGTATTTT.

The chain couples TRBV2 to TRBJ1-1; D is perhaps TRBD1 (6 bases). CDR3 size: 16 residues. V was trimmed by 6 bases and J by 0 bases, leaving 17 bases between them. Looked up from germline, CDR1 is SNHLY and CDR2 is FYNNEI. In nucleotides, the CDR3 is TGTGCCAGCAGCTACCCGGACAGTAGAATGAACACTGAAGCTTTCTTT. As protein: CASSYPDSRMNTEAFF. Full variable domain (remainder filled in from reference TRBV2 and TRBJ1-1): EPEVTQTPSHQVTQMGQEVILRCVPISNHLYFYWYRQILGQKVEFLVSFYNNEISEKSEIFDDQFSVERPDGSNFTLKIRSTKLEDSAMYFCASSYPDSRMNTEAFFGQGTRLTVV.

This clonotype has just a few counts. The rearrangement links TRBV3-1 to TRBJ2-7; 9 bases agree with TRBD1. J gave up 9 bases and V 2 bases, and 2 bases lay outside the gene matches. CDR3 length: 12 amino acids. CDR1 and CDR2 from the germline V gene are LGHDT and YNNKEL (reference sequence). Here the CDR3 DNA reads TGTGCCAGCAGCCAAACAGGGGGCAGGCAGTACGTC. Its protein is CASSQTGGRQYV.

J is TRBJ2-7 and V is TRBV2; no definite D call. Germline V CDR1 and CDR2: SNHLY, FYNNEI. This CDR3 is built from 13 residues. Trimming removed 10 bases at V and 4 bases at J, with 17 bases between. The CDR3 sequence: CATQDLVSYEQYF. The DNA for the CDR3 is TGTGCCACCCAGGACCTAGTCTCTTACGAGCAGTACTTC.

The V gene is TRBV7-8, the J gene TRBJ2-3, with 7 nucleotides matching TRBD2. J was trimmed by 1 base and V by 4 bases; bases with no gene match: 8. This CDR3 is 16 amino acids long. The germline gives CDR1 SGHVS, CDR2 FQNEAQ. The CDR3 region has the DNA TGTGCCAGCAGCTCCAAGCGGGGAAGGGGCACAGATACGCAGTATTTT. Translated, it gives CASSSKRGRGTDTQYF.

The rearrangement joins TRBV28 to TRBJ2-3; a possible D gene is TRBD1 (6 bases). Germline CDR1 is MDHEN and CDR2 is SYDVKM. V lost 6 bases to trimming and J lost 2 bases, with 18 bases between them. The length of the CDR3 is 16 residues. CDR3 nucleotide sequence: TGTGCCAGCAGCAAAGGGACAACCACCCCCACAGATACGCAGTATTTT. The encoded protein is CASSKGTTTPTDTQYF.

This clonotype was observed many times. The chain recombines TRBV11-2 with TRBJ2-2, with TRBD2 as a possible D gene (6 bases). Between the trimmed V and J ends, which lost 6 bases and 3 bases, there was a span of 14 bases. CDR1 is SGHAT, CDR2 FQNNGV, per germline. The length of the CDR3 is 15 residues. CDR3 DNA: TGTGCCAGCAGGCAACCGGGACTCCACACCGGGGAGCTGTTTTTT. It is translated as CASRQPGLHTGELFF. The whole variable domain, remainder taken from reference TRBV11-2 and TRBJ2-2, is EAGVAQSPRYKIIEKRQSVAFWCNPISGHATLYWYQQILGQGPKLLIQFQNNGVVDDSQLPKDRFSAERLKGVDSTLKIQPAKLEDSAVYLCASRQPGLHTGELFFGEGSRLTVL.

The chain has TRBV6-1 and TRBJ2-6; 11 bases align to TRBD1. Germline V CDR1 and CDR2: MNHNS, SASEGT. Trimming cost V 7 bases and J 2 bases; bases outside gene matches: 13. CDR3 length: 19 residues. The CDR3: CASTPPPGQGDPGANVLTF. The CDR3 DNA reads TGTGCCAGCACCCCACCCCCGGGACAGGGGGATCCTGGGGCCAACGTCCTGACTTTC.